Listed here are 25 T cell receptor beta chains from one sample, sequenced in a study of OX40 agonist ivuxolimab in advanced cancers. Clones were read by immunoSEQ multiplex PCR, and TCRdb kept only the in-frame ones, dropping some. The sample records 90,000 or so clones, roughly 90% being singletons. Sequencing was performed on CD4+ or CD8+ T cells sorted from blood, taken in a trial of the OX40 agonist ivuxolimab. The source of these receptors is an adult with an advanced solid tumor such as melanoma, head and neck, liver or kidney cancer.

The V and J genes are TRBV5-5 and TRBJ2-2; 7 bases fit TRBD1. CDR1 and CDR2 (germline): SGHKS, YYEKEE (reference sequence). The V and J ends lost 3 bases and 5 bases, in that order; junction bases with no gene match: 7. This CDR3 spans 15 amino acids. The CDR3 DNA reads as TGTGCCAGCAGCTCTCAGGGACAGAGGACCGGGGAGCTGTTTTTT. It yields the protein CASSSQGQRTGELFF.

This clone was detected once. The CDR3 loop reads CASSLLSGGQGYEQYF. The CDR3 DNA follows: TGTGCCAGCAGCTTACTTTCCGGGGGCCAGGGATACGAGCAGTACTTC. The V and J genes are TRBV11-2 and TRBJ2-7, with D possibly called TRBD1 or TRBD2 (6 bases each). V lost 2 bases and J lost 4, with 18 bases in between. The CDR3 is 16 residues long. Germline values: CDR1 SGHAT, CDR2 FQNNGV. The whole variable domain, filled in from reference TRBV11-2 and TRBJ2-7, reads EAGVAQSPRYKIIEKRQSVAFWCNPISGHATLYWYQQILGQGPKLLIQFQNNGVVDDSQLPKDRFSAERLKGVDSTLKIQPAKLEDSAVYLCASSLLSGGQGYEQYFGPGTRLTVT.

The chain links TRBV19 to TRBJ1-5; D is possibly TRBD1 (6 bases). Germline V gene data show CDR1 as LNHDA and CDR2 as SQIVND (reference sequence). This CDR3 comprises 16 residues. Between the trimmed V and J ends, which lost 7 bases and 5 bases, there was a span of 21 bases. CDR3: CASTPEGGVIDQPQHF. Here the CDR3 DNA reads TGTGCCAGTACCCCTGAAGGGGGGGTTATCGATCAGCCCCAGCATTTT.

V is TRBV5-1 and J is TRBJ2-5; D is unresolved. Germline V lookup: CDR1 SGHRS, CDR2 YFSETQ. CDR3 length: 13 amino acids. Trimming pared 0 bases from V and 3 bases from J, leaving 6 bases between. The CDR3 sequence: CASSLVPEETQYF. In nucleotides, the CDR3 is TGCGCCAGCAGCTTGGTACCGGAAGAGACCCAGTACTTC.

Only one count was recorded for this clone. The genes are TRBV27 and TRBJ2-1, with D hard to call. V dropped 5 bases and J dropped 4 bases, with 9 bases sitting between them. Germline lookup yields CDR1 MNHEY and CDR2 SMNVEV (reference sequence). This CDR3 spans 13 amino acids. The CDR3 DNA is TGTGCCAGCAGTACCACACCATACAATGAGCAGTTCTTC. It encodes CASSTTPYNEQFF.

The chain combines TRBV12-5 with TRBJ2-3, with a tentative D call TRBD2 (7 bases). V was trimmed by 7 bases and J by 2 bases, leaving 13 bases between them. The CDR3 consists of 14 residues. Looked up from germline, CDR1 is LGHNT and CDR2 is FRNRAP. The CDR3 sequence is CASEGGNLTDTQYF. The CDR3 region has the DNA TGTGCTAGTGAGGGGGGGAACCTCACAGATACGCAGTATTTT.

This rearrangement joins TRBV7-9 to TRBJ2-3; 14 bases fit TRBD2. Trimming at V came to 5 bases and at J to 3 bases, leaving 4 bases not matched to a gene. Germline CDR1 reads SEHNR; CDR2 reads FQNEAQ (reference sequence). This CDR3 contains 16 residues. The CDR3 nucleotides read TGTGCCAGCAGCGAAGGGACTAGCGGGAGTACAGATACGCAGTATTTT. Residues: CASSEGTSGSTDTQYF.

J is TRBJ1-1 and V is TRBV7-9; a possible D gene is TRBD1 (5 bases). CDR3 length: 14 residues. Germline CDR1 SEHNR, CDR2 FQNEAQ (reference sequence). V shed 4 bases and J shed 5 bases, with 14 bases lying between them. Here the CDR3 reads CASSYPRGWTEAFF. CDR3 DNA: TGTGCCAGCAGCTACCCAAGGGGTTGGACTGAAGCTTTCTTT.

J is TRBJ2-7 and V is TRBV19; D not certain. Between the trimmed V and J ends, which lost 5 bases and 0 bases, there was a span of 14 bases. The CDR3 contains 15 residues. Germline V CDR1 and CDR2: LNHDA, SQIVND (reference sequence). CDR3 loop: CASSVSQDVSYEQYF. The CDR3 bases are TGTGCCAGTAGTGTAAGTCAGGATGTCTCCTACGAGCAGTACTTC.

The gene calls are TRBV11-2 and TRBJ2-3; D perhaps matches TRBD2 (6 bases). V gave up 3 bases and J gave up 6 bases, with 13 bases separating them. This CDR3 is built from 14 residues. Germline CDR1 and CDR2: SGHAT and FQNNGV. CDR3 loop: CASSFQSGVDTQYF. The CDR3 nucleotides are TGTGCCAGCAGCTTCCAGTCGGGGGTGGATACGCAGTATTTT.

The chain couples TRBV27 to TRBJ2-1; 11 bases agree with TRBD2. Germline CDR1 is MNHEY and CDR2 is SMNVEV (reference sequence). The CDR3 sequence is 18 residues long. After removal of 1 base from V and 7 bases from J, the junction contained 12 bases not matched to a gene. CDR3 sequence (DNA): TGTGCCAGCAGTTTATGGGGGACTAGCGGAGGGGAAGGGAATGAGCAGTTCTTC. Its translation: CASSLWGTSGGEGNEQFF.

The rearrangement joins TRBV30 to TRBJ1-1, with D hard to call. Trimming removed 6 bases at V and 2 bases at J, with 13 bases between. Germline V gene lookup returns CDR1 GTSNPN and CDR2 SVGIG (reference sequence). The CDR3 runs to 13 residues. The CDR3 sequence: CACFPGPNTEAFF. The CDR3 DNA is TGTGCCTGCTTTCCGGGCCCAAACACTGAAGCTTTCTTT.

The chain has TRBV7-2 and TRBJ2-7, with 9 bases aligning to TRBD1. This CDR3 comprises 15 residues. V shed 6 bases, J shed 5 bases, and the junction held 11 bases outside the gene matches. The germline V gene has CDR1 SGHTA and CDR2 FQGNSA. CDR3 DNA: TGTGCCAGCAGGCGCACAGGGGGCGCTTCCCACGAGCAGTACTTC. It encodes CASRRTGGASHEQYF.

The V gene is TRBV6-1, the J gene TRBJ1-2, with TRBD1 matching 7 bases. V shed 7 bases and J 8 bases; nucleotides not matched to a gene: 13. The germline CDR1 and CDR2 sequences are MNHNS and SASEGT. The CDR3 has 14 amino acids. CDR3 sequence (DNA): TGTGCCAGCACCGGACAGGCAGACCCTGGGGGCTACACCTTC. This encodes CASTGQADPGGYTF.

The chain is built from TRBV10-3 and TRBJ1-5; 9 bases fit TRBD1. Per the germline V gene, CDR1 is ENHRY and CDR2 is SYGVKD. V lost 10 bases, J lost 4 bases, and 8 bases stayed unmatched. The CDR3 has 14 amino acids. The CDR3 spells CASRGTGLNQPQHF. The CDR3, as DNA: TGTGCCAGCCGCGGGACAGGGCTTAATCAGCCCCAGCATTTT.

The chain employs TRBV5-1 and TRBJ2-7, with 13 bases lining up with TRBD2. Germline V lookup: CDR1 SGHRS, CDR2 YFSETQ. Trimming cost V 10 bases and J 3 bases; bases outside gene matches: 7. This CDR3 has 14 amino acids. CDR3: CASRLAGGYYEQYF. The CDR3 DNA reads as TGCGCCTCCCGACTAGCGGGGGGTTACTACGAGCAGTACTTC.

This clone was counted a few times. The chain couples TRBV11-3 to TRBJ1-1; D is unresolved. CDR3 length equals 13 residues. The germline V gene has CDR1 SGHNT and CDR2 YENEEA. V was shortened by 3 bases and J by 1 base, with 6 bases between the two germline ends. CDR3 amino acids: CASSFWRNTEAFF. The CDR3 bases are TGTGCCAGCAGCTTTTGGCGGAACACTGAAGCTTTCTTT.

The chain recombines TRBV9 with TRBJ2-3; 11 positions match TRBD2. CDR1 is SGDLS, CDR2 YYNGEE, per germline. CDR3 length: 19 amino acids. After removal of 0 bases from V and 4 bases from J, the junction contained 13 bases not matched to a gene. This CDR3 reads CASSVARLAGPTGSDTQYF. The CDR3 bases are TGTGCCAGCAGCGTAGCTAGACTAGCGGGACCCACCGGGTCAGATACGCAGTATTTT.

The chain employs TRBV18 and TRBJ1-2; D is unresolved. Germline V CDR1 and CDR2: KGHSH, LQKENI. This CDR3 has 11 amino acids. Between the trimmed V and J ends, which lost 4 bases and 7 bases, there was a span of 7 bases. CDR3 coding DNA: TGTGCCAGCTCACAGGGTCTTGGCTACACCTTC. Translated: CASSQGLGYTF.

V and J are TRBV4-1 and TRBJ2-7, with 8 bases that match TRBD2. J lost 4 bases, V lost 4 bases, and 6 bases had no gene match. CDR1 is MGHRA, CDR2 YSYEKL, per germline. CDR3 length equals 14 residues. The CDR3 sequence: CASSLRGGSYEQYF. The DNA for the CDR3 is TGCGCCAGCAGCCTACGGGGGGGATCATACGAGCAGTACTTC.

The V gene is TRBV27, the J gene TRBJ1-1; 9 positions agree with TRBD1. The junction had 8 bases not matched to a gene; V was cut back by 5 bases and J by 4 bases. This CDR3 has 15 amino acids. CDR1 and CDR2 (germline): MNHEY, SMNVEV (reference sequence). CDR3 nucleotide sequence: TGTGCCAGCAGTCCCTTGGGACAGGGAAGCACTGAAGCTTTCTTT. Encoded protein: CASSPLGQGSTEAFF.

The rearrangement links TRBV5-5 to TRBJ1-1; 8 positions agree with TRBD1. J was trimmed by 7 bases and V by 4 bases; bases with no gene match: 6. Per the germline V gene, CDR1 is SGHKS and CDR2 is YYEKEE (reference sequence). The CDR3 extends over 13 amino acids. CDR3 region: CASSLTGDGEAFF. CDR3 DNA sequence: TGTGCCAGCAGCCTGACAGGGGACGGTGAAGCTTTCTTT. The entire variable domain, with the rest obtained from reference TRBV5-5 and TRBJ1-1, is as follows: DAGVTQSPTHLIKTRGQQVTLRCSPISGHKSVSWYQQVLGQGPQFIFQYYEKEERGRGNFPDRFSARQFPNYSSELNVNALLLGDSALYLCASSLTGDGEAFFGQGTRLTVV.

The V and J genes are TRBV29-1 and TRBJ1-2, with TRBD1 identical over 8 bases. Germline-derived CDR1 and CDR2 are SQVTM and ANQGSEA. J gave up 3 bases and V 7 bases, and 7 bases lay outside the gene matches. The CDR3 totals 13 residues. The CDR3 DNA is TGCAGCGCCCTGACAGGGGTGGACTATGGCTACACCTTC. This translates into CSALTGVDYGYTF.

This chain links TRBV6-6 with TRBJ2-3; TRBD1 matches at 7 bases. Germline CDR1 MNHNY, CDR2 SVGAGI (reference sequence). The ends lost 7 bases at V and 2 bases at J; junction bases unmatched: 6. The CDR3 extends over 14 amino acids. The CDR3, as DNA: TGTGCCAGCAAAGGGACAGCCCTCACAGATACGCAGTATTTT. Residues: CASKGTALTDTQYF.

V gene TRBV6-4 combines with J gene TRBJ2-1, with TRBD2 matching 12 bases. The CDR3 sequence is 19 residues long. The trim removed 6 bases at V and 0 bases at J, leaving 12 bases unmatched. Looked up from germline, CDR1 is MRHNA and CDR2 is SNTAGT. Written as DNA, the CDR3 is TGTGCCAGCAGCCGAACGGGACTAGCGGGCGATAGCTCCTACAATGAGCAGTTCTTC. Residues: CASSRTGLAGDSSYNEQFF.